In this sample, the clone carrying this T cell receptor beta chain turned up a few times. Its target is unknown. TCRdb reprocessed the RT-PCR reads with MiXCR, giving one entry per CDR3 protein. The top ten hold approximately 11% of the sample, which has about 570,000 distinct CDR3 sequences, approximately 10% seen once. These data originate in a study of response to subunit inactivated influenza vaccine. The study's findings and limits: Each seasonal flu vaccination may recruit only limited new T cells, authors suggested.

V was clipped by 0 bases and J by 0 bases, with 11 bases between them. Germline-derived CDR1 and CDR2 are LGHNA and YSLEER. This CDR3 contains 17 residues. The sample also formed part of further work on T cells expressing NK-cell markers. That paper states: TCR beta libraries carry UMIs added by 5'RACE template switching. Source material for TCR beta repertoires consisted of sorted CD3+CD56+NKG2C+, CD3+CD56+NKG2C- and CD3+CD56-NKG2C+ T cells. HCMV seropositivity marked most of the eight sequenced donors; one was seronegative. In a handful of donors, dominant clonotypes made up about 28.3-65% of CD3+CD56-NKG2C+ cells.

The starting material was PBMCs from blood, obtained on the day of vaccination. The V call is TRBV4-3, the J call TRBJ1-4; D unclear. The source is a man aged 50-60 years who received an inactivated influenza vaccine. This CDR3 is CASSQDLLRATNEKLFF. In DNA, the CDR3 is TGCGCCAGCAGCCAAGATTTGTTACGTGCAACTAATGAAAAACTGTTTTTT.